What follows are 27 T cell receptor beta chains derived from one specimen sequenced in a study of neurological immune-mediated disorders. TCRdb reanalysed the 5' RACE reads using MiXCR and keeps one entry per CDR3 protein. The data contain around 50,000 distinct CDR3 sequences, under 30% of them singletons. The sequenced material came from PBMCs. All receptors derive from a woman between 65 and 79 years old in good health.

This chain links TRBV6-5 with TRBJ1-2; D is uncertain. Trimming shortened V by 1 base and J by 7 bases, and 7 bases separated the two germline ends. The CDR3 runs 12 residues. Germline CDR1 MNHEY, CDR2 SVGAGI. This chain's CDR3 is CASSYFGIGYTF. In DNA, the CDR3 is TGTGCCAGCAGTTACTTCGGGATTGGCTACACCTTC.

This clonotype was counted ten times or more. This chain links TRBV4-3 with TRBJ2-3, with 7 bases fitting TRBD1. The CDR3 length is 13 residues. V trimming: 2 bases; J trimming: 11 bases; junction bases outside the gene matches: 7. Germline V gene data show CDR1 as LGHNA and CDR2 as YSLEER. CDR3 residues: CASSQQRRDRQYF. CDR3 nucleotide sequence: TGCGCCAGCAGCCAACAACGCCGGGACAGGCAGTATTTT.

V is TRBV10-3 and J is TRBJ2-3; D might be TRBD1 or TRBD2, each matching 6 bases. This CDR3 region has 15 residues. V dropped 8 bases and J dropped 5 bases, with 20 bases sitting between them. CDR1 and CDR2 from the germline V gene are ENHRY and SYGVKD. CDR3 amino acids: CAISESGARGDTQYF. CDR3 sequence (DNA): TGTGCCATCTCGGAGTCGGGGGCTCGAGGAGATACGCAGTATTTT.

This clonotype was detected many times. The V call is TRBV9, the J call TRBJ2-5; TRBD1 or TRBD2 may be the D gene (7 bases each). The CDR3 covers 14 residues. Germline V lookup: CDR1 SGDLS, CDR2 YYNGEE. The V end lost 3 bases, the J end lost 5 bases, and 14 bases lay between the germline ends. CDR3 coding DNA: TGTGCCAGCAGCGCGACAGGGCGGGGGGAGACCCAGTACTTC. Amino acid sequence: CASSATGRGETQYF.

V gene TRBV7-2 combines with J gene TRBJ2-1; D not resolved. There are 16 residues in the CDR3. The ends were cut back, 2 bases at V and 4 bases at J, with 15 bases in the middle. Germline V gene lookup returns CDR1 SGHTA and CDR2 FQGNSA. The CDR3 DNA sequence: TGTGCCAGCAGCTTATCAACGGTAAGGTTTTACAATGAGCAGTTCTTC. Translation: CASSLSTVRFYNEQFF. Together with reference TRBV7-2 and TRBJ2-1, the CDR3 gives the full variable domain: GAGVSQSPSNKVTEKGKDVELRCDPISGHTALYWYRQSLGQGLEFLIYFQGNSAPDKSGLPSDRFSAERTGGSVSTLTIQRTQQEDSAVYLCASSLSTVRFYNEQFFGPGTRLTVL.

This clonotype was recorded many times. The CDR3 sequence: CATSDPPGQGSDTQYF. The CDR3 coding sequence is TGTGCCACCAGTGATCCTCCCGGACAGGGTTCAGATACGCAGTATTTT. The rearrangement joins TRBV24-1 to TRBJ2-3; 8 nucleotides align to TRBD1. CDR1 is KGHDR and CDR2 is SFDVKD in the germline V gene. The CDR3 sequence is 16 residues long. J was trimmed by 4 bases and V by 3 bases; bases with no gene match: 8.

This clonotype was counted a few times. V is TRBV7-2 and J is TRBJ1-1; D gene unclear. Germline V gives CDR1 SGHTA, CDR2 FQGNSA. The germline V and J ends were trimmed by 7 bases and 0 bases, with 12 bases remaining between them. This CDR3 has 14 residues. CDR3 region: CASTGAGLNTEAFF. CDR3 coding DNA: TGTGCCAGCACTGGAGCGGGTCTGAACACTGAAGCTTTCTTT.

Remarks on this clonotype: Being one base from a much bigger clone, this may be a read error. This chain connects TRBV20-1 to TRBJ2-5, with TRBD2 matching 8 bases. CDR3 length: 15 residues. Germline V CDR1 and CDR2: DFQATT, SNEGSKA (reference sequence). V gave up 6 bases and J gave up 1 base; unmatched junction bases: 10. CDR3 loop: CSAHASGRVQETQYF. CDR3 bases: TGCAGTGCCCACGCTAGCGGGCGAGTCCAAGAGACCCAGTACTTC.

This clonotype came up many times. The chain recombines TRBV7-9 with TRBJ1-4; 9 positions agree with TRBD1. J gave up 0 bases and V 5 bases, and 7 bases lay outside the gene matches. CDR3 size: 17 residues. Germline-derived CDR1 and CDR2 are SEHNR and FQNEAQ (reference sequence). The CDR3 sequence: CASSPRQGGATNEKLFF. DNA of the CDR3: TGTGCCAGCAGCCCCCGACAGGGGGGAGCAACTAATGAAAAACTGTTTTTT.

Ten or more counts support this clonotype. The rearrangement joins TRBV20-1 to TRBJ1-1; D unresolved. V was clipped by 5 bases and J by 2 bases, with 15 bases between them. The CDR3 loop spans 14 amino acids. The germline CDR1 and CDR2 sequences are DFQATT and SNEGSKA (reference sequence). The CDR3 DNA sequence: TGCAGTGCTGCCCGAGGAGTGAGAAACACTGAAGCTTTCTTT. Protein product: CSAARGVRNTEAFF.

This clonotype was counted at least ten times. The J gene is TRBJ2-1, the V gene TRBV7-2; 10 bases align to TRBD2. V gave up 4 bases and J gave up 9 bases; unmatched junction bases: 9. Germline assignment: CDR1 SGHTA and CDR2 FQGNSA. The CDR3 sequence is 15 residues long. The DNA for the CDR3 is TGTGCCAGCAGCTCCCAGGGACTAGCGCCAAGTGAGCAGTTCTTC. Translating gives CASSSQGLAPSEQFF.

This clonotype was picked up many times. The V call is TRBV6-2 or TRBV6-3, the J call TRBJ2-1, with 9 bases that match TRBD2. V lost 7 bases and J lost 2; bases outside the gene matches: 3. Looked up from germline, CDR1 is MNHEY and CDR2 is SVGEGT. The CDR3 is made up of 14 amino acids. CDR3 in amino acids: CASTSGRPYNEQFF. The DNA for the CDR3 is TGTGCCAGCACCAGCGGGAGGCCCTACAATGAGCAGTTCTTC.

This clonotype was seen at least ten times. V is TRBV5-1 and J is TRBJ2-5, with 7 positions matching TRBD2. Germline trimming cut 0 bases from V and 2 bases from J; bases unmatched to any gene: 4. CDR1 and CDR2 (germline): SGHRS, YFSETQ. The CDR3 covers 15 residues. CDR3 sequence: CASSLVGGSQETQYF. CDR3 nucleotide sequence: TGCGCCAGCAGCTTGGTGGGGGGGTCTCAAGAGACCCAGTACTTC. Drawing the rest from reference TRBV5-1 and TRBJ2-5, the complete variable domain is KAGVTQTPRYLIKTRGQQVTLSCSPISGHRSVSWYQQTPGQGLQFLFEYFSETQRNKGNFPGRFSGRQFSNSRSEMNVSTLELGDSALYLCASSLVGGSQETQYFGPGTRLLVL.

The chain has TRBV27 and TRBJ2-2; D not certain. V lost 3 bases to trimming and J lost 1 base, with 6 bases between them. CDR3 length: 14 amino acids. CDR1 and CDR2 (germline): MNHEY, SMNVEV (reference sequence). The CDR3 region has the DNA TGTGCCAGCAGTTTGGCGTGGAACACCGGGGAGCTGTTTTTT. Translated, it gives CASSLAWNTGELFF.

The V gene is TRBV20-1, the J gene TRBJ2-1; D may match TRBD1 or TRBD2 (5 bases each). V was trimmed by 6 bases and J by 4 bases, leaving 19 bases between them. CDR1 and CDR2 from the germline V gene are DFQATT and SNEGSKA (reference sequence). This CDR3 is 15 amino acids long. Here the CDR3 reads CSAPSPGTDYNEQFF. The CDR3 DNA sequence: TGCAGTGCACCTAGTCCCGGGACGGATTACAATGAGCAGTTCTTC.

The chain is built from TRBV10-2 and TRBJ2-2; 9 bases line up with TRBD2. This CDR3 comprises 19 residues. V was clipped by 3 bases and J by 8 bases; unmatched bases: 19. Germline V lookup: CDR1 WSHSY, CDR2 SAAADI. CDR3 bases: TGCGCCAGCAGTGACCGTAGACCGGGACTAGCTCGGGGTATGGGGGAGCTGTTTTTT. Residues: CASSDRRPGLARGMGELFF.

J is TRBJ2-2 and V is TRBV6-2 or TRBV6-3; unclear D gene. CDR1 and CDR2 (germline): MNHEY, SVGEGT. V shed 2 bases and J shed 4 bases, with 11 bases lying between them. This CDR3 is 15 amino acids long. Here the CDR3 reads CASSYRQVPTGELFF. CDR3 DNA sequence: TGTGCCAGCAGTTACCGGCAGGTGCCCACCGGGGAGCTGTTTTTT.

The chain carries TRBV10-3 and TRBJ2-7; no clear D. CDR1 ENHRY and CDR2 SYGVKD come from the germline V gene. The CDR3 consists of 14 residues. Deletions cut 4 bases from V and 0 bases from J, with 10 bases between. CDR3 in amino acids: CAISGAASSYEQYF. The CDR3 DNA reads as TGTGCCATCAGTGGGGCAGCGAGCTCCTACGAGCAGTACTTC.

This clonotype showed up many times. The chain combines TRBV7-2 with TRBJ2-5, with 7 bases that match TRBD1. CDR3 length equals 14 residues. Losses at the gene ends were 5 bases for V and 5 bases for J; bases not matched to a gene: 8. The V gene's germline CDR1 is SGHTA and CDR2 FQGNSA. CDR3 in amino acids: CASSKYRGRETQYF. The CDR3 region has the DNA TGTGCCAGCAGCAAATACAGGGGACGGGAGACCCAGTACTTC.

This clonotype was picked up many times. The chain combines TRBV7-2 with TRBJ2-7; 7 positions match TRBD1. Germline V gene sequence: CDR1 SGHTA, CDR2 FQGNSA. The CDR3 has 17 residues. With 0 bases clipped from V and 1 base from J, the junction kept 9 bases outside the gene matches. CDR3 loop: CASSLAMLGDSSYEQYF. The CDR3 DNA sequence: TGTGCCAGCAGCTTAGCGATGTTAGGGGACAGTTCCTACGAGCAGTACTTC.

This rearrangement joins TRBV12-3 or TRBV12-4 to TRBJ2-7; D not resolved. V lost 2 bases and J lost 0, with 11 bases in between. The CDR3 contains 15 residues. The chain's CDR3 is CASSLWQQSSYEQYF. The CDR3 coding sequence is TGTGCCAGCAGTTTATGGCAGCAGTCCTCCTACGAGCAGTACTTC.

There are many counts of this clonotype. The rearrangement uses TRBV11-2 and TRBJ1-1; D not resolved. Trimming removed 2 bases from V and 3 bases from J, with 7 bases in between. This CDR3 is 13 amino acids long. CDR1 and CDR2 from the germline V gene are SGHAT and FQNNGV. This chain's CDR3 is CASSLLRDTEAFF. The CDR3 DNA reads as TGTGCCAGCAGCTTACTTCGGGACACTGAAGCTTTCTTT.

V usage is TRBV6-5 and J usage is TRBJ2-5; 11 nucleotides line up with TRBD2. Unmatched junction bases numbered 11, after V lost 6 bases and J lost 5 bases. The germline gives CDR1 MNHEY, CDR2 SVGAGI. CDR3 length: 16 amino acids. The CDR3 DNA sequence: TGTGCCAGCAGCCCCAGGTCTAGCGGGAGGTGGGAGACCCAGTACTTC. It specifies CASSPRSSGRWETQYF.

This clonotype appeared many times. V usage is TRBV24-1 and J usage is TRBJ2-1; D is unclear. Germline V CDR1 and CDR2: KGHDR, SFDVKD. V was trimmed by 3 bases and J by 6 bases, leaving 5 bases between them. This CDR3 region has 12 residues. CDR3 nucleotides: TGTGCCACCAGTGATGGAGTCAATGAGCAGTTCTTC. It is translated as CATSDGVNEQFF.

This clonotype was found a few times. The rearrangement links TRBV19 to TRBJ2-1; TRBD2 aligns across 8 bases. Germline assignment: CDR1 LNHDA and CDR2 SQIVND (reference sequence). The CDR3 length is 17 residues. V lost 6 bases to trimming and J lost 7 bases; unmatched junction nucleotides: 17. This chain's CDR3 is CASSPSQRAGVRNEQFF. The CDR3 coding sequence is TGTGCCAGTAGCCCCTCCCAGAGAGCGGGAGTCAGGAATGAGCAGTTCTTC. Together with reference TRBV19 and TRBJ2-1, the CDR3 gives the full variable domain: DGGITQSPKYLFRKEGQNVTLSCEQNLNHDAMYWYRQDPGQGLRLIYYSQIVNDFQKGDIAEGYSVSREKKESFPLTVTSAQKNPTAFYLCASSPSQRAGVRNEQFFGPGTRLTVL.

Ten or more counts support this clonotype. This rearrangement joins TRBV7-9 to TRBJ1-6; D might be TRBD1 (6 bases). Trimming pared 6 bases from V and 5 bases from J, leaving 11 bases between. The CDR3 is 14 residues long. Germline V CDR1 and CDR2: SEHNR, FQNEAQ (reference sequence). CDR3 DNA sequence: TGTGCCAGCAGTATTCAGGGGAATAATTCACCCCTCCACTTT. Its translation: CASSIQGNNSPLHF.

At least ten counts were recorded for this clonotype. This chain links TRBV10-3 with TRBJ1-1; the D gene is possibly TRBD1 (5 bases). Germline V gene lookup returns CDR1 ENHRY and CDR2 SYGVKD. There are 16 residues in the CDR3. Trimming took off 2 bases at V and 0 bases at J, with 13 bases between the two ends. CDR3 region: CAISEGVGAMNTEAFF. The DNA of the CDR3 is TGTGCCATCAGTGAGGGTGTCGGGGCCATGAACACTGAAGCTTTCTTT.